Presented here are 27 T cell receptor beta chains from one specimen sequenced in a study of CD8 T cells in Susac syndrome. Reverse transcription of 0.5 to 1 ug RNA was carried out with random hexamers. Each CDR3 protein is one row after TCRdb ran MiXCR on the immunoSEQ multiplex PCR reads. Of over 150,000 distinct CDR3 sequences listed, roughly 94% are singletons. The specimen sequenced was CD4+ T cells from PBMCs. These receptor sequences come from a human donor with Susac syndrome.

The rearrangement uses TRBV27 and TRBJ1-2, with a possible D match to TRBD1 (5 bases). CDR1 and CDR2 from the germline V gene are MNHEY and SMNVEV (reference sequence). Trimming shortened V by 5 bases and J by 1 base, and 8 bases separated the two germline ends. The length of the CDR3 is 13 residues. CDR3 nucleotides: TGTGCCAGCAGTCCGACAGTTAACTATGGCTACACCTTC. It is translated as CASSPTVNYGYTF.

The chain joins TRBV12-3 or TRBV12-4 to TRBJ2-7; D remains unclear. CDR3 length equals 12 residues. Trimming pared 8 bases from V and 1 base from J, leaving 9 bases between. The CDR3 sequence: CASSPGSYEQYF. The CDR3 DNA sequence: TGTGCCAGCTCACCAGGATCCTACGAGCAGTACTTC.

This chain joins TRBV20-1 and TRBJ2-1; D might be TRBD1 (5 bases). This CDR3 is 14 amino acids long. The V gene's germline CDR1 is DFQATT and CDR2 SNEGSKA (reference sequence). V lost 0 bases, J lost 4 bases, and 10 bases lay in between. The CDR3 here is CSAREGPGYNEQFF. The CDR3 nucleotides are TGCAGTGCTAGAGAAGGGCCAGGGTACAATGAGCAGTTCTTC.

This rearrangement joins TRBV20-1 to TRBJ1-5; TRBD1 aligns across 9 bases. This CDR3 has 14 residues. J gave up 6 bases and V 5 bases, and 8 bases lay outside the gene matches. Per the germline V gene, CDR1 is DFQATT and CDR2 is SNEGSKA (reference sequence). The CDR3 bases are TGCAGTGCTGACGGGGGGACAGGGCGTCAGCCCCAGCATTTT. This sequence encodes CSADGGTGRQPQHF.

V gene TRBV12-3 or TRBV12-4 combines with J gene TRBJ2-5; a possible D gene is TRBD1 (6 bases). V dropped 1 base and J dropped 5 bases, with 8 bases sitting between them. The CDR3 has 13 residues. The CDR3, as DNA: TGTGCCAGCAGTTTAGTTACAGGGGAGACCCAGTACTTC. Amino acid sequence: CASSLVTGETQYF.

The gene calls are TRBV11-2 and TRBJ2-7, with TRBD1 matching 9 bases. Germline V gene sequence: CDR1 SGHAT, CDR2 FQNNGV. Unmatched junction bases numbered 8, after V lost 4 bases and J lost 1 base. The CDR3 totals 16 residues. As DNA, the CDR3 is TGTGCCAGCAGCTCGGACAGGGGACACACATCCTACGAGCAGTACTTC. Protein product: CASSSDRGHTSYEQYF.

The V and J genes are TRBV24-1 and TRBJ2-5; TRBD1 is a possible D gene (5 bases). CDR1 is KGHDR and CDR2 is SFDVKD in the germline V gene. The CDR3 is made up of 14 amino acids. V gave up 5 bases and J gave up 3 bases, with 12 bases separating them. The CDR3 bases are TGTGCCACCAGTGGTGCAGGGCCCGAAGAGACCCAGTACTTC. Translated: CATSGAGPEETQYF.

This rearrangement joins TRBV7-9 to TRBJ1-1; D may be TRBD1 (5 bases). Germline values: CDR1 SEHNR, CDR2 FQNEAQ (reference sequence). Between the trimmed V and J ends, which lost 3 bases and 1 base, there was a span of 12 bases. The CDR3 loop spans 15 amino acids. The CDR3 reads CASSFGHQRNTEAFF. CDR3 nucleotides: TGTGCCAGCAGCTTTGGACATCAGAGGAACACTGAAGCTTTCTTT.

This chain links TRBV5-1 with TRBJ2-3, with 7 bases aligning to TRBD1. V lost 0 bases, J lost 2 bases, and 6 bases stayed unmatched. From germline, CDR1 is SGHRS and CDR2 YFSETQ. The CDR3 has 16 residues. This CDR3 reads CASSLGGQRATDTQYF. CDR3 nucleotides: TGCGCCAGCAGCTTGGGGGGACAGCGAGCCACAGATACGCAGTATTTT.

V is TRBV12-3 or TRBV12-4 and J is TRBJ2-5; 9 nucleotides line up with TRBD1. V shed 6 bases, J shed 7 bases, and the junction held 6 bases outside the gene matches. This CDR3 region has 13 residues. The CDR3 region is CASSWGQGGTQYF. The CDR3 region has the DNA TGTGCCAGCAGCTGGGGACAGGGTGGGACCCAGTACTTC.

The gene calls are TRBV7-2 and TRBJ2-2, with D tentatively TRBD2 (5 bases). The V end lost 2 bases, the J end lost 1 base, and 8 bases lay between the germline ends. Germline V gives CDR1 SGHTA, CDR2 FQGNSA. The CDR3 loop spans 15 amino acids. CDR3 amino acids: CASSLPGLNTGELFF. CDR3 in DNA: TGTGCCAGCAGCTTACCGGGATTGAACACCGGGGAGCTGTTTTTT.

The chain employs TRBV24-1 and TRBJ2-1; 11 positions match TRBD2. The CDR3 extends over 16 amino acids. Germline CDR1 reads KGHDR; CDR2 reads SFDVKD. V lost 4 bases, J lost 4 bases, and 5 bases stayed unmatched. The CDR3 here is CATSDSGTSGYNEQFF. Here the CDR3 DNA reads TGTGCCACCAGTGACTCCGGGACTAGCGGTTACAATGAGCAGTTCTTC.

The DNA for the CDR3 is TGTGCCAGTACCACCCCGGACAGTATTCAGCCCCAGCATTTT. Amino acids: CASTTPDSIQPQHF. The chain employs TRBV19 and TRBJ1-5; a weak D match, TRBD1 (6 bases). This CDR3 has 14 residues. Trimming removed 7 bases at V and 6 bases at J, with 16 bases between. CDR1 and CDR2 from the germline V gene are LNHDA and SQIVND (reference sequence).

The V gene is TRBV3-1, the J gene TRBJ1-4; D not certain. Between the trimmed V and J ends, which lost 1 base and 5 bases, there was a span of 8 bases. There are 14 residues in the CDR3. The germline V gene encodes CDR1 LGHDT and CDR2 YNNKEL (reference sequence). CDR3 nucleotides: TGTGCCAGCAGCCAAGGTGTACAGAATGAAAAACTGTTTTTT. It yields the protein CASSQGVQNEKLFF.

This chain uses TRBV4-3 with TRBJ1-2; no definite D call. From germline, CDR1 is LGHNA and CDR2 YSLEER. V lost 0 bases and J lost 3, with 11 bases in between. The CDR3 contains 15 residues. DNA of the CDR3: TGCGCCAGCAGCCAAGATGATAAAAGCGACTATGGCTACACCTTC. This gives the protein CASSQDDKSDYGYTF.

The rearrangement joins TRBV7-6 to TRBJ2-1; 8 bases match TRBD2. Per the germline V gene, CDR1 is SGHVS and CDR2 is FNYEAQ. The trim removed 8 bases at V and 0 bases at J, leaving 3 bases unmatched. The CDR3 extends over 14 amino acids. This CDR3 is CASRGGSSYNEQFF. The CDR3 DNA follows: TGTGCCAGCCGGGGGGGGAGCTCCTACAATGAGCAGTTCTTC.

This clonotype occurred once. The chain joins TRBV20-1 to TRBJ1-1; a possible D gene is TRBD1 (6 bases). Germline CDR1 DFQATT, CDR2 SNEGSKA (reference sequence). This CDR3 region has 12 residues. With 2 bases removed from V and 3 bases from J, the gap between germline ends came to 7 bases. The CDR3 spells CSARQGYTEAFF. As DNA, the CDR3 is TGCAGTGCTAGACAGGGGTACACTGAAGCTTTCTTT.

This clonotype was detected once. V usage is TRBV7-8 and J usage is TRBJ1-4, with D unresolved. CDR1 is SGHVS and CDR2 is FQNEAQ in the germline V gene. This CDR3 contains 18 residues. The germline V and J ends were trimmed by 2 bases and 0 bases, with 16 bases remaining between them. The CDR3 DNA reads TGTGCCAGCAGCTTAAGGTCTCGTGGATTTTCAACTAATGAAAAACTGTTTTTT. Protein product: CASSLRSRGFSTNEKLFF.

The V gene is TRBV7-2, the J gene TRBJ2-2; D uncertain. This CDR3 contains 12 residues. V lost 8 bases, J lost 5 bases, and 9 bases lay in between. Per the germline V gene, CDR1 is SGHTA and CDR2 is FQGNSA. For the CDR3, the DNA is TGTGCCAGCCGACCAGGTACCGGGGAGCTGTTTTTT. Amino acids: CASRPGTGELFF.

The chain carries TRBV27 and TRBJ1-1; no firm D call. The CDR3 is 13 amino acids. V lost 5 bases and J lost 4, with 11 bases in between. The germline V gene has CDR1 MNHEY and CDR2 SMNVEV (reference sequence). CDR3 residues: CASSRVEGTEAFF. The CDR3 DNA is TGTGCCAGCAGTCGGGTGGAGGGCACTGAAGCTTTCTTT.

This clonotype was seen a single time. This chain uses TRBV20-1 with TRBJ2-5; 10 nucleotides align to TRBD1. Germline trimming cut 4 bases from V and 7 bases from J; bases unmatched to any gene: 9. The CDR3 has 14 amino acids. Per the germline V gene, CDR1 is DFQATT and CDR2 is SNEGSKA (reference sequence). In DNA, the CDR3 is TGCAGTGCTAAGGACAGGGGGACGGGGGGGACCCAGTACTTC. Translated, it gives CSAKDRGTGGTQYF.

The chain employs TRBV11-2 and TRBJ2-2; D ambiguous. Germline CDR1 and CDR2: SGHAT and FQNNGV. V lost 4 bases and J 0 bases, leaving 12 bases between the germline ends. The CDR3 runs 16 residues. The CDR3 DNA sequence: TGTGCCAGCAGCTCATTATCCAGAGCGAACACCGGGGAGCTGTTTTTT. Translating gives CASSSLSRANTGELFF.

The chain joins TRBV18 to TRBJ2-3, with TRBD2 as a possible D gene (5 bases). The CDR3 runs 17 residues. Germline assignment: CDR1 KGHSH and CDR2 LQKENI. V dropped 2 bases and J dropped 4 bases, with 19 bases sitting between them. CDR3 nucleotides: TGTGCCAGCTCACCAGGTATGGTGAGGGTACGGGCAGATACGCAGTATTTT. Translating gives CASSPGMVRVRADTQYF.

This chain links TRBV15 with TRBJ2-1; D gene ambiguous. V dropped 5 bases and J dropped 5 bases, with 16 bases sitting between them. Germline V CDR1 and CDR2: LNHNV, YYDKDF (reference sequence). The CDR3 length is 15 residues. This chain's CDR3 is CATSLFRFQNNEQFF. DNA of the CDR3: TGTGCCACCAGCCTGTTCCGGTTCCAAAACAATGAGCAGTTCTTC.

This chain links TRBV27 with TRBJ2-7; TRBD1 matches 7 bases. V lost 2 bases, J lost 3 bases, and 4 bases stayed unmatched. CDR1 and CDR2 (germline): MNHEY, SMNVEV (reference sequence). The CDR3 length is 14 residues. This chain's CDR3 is CASSLRGPIYEQYF. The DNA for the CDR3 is TGTGCCAGCAGTTTAAGGGGGCCAATCTACGAGCAGTACTTC.

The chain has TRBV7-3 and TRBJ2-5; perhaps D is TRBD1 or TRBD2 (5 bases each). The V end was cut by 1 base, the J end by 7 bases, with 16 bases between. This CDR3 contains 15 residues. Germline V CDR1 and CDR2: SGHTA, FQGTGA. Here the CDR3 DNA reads TGTGCCAGCAGCTTAATGGGACCGCAGGATGGGACCCAGTACTTC. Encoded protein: CASSLMGPQDGTQYF.

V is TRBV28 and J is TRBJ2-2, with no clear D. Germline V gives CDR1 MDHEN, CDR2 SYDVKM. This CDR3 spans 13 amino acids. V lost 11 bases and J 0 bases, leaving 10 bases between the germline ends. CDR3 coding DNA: TGTGCCGGCTGGAATACGAACACCGGGGAGCTGTTTTTT. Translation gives CAGWNTNTGELFF.